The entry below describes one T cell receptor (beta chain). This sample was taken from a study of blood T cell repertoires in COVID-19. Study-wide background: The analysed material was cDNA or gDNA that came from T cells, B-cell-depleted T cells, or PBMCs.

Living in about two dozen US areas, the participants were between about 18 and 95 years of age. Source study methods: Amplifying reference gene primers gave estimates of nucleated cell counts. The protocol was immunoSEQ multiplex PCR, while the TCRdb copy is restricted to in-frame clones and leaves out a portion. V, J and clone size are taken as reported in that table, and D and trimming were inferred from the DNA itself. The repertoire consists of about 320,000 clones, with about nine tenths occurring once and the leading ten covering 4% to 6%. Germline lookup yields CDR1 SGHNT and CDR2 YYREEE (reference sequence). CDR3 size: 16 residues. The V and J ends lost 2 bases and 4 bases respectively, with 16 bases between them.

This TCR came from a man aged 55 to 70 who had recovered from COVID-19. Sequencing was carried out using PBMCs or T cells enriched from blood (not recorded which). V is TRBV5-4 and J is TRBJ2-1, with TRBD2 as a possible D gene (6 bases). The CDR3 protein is CASSFSSAGAYNEQFF. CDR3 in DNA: TGTGCCAGCAGCTTTTCTTCAGCGGGTGCGTACAATGAGCAGTTCTTC. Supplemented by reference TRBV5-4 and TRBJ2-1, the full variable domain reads ETGVTQSPTHLIKTRGQQVTLRCSSQSGHNTVSWYQQALGQGPQFIFQYYREEENGRGNFPPRFSGLQFPNYSSELNVNALELDDSALYLCASSFSSAGAYNEQFFGPGTRLTVL.